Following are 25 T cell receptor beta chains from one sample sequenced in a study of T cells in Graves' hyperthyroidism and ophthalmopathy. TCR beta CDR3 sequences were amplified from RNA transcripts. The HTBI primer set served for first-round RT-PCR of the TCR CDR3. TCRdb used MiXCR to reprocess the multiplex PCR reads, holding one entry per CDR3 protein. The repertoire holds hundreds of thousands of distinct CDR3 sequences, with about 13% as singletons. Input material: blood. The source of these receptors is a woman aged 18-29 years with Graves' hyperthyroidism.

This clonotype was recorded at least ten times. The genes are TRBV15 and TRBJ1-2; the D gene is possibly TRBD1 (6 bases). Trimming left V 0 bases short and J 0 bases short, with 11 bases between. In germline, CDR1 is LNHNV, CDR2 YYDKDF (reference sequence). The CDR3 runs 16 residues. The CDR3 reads CATSRDAGHSNYGYTF. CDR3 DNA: TGTGCCACCAGCAGAGATGCGGGACACTCTAACTATGGCTACACCTTC. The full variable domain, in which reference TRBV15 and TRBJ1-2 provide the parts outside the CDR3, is DAMVIQNPRYQVTQFGKPVTLSCSQTLNHNVMYWYQQKSSQAPKLLFHYYDKDFNNEADTPDNFQSRRPNTSFCFLDIRSPGLGDTAMYLCATSRDAGHSNYGYTFGSGTRLTVV.

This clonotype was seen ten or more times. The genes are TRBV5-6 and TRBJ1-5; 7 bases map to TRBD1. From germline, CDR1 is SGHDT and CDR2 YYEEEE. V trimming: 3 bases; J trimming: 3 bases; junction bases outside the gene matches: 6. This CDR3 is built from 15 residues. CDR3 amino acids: CASSSRTGNNQPQHF. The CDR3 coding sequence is TGTGCCAGCAGCTCCCGGACAGGCAACAATCAGCCCCAGCATTTT.

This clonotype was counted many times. CDR3 DNA sequence: TGTGCCAGCAGCCAAAACGCGGGACAGGGGGGCCAAGAGACCCAGTACTTC. Translated: CASSQNAGQGGQETQYF. V and J are TRBV4-2 and TRBJ2-5, with 11 bases matching TRBD1. The CDR3 is 17 residues long. In germline, CDR1 is LGHNA, CDR2 YNFKEQ. With V trimmed by 2 bases and J by 1 base, 6 bases remained unmatched.

CDR3 sequence reads: CAISGDRGRSEAFF. CDR3 bases: TGTGCCATCAGTGGGGACAGGGGGCGGTCTGAAGCTTTCTTT. This chain connects TRBV10-3 to TRBJ1-1; 12 nucleotides match TRBD1. From germline, CDR1 is ENHRY and CDR2 SYGVKD. After removal of 4 bases from V and 6 bases from J, the junction contained 3 bases not matched to a gene. The CDR3 has 14 residues.

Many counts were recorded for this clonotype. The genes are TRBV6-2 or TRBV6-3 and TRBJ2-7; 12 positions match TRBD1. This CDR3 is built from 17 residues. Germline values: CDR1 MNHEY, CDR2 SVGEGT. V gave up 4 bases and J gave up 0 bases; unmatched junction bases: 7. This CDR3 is CASSSTLGQGASYEQYF. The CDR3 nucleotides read TGTGCCAGCAGTTCTACCCTGGGACAGGGGGCCTCCTACGAGCAGTACTTC.

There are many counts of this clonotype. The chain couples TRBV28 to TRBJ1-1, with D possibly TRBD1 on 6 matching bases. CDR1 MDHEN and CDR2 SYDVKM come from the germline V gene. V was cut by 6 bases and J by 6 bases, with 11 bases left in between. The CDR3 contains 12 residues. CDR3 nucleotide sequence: TGTGCCAGCAGCCTTGGACAGCCTGAAGCTTTCTTT. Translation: CASSLGQPEAFF.

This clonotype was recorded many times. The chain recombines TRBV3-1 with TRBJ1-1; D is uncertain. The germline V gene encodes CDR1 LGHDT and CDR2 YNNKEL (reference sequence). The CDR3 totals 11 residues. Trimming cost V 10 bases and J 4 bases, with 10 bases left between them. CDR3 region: CATVHLTEAFF. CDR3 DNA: TGTGCCACTGTACATCTCACTGAAGCTTTCTTT.

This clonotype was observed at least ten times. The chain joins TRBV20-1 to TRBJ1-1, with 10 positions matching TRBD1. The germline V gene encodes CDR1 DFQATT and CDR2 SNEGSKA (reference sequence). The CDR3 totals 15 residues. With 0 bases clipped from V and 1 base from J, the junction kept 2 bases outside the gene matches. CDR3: CSARDWTGGNTEAFF. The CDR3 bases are TGCAGTGCTAGAGACTGGACAGGGGGGAACACTGAAGCTTTCTTT.

The CDR3 nucleotides are TGCAGTGCTGTGCTGACAGGGGCTTACGAGCAGTACTTC. It specifies CSAVLTGAYEQYF. The J gene is TRBJ2-7, the V gene TRBV20-1, with TRBD1 matching over 8 bases. This CDR3 region has 13 residues. Per the germline V gene, CDR1 is DFQATT and CDR2 is SNEGSKA (reference sequence). V shed 5 bases and J 4 bases; nucleotides not matched to a gene: 7.

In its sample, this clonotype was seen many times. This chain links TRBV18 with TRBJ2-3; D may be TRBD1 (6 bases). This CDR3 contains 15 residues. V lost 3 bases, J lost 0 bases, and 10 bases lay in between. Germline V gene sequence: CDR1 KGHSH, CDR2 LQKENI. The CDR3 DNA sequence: TGTGCCAGCTCACCCGGACAGCGGAGCACAGATACGCAGTATTTT. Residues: CASSPGQRSTDTQYF.

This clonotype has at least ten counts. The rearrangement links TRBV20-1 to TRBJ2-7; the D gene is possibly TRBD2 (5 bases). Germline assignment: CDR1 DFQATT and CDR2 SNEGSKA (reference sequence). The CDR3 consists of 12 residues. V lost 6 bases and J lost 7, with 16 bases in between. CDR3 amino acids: CSAQRASNEQYF. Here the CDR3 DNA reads TGCAGTGCCCAGAGGGCTAGCAATGAGCAGTACTTC.

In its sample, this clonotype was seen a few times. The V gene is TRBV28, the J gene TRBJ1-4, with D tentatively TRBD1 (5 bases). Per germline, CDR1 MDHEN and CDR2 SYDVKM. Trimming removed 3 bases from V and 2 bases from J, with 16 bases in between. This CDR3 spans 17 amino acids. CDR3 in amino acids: CASSFVRQGFTNEKLFF. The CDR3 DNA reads TGTGCCAGCAGTTTTGTGCGGCAGGGCTTCACTAATGAAAAACTGTTTTTT.

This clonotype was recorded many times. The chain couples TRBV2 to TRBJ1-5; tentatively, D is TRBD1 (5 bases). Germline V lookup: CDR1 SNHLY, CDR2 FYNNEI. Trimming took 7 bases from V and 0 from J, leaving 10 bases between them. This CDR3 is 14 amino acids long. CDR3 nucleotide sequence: TGTGCCAGCACGACAGACCATAGCAATCAGCCCCAGCATTTT. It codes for CASTTDHSNQPQHF.

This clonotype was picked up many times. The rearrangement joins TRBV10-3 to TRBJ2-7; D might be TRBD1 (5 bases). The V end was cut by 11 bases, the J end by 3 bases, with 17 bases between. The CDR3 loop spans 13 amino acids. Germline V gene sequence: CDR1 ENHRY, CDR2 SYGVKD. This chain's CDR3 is CAGSDGHSYEQYF. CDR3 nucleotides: TGTGCCGGCAGTGACGGACACAGCTACGAGCAGTACTTC.

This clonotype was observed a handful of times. In DNA form, the CDR3 reads TGTGCCAGCAGATGGGACTTCCCGAGGGAAGCTTTCTTT. This codes for CASRWDFPREAFF. V gene TRBV2 combines with J gene TRBJ1-1; tentative D call: TRBD1 (5 bases). V was pared by 6 bases and J by 8 bases, with 16 bases between. CDR3 length: 13 residues. Germline V gene sequence: CDR1 SNHLY, CDR2 FYNNEI.

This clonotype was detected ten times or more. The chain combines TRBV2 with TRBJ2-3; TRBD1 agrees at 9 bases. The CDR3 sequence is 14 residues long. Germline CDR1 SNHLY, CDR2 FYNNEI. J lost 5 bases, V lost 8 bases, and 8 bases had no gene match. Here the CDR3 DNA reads TGTGCCAGCTACCGGGACAGGGTAGGAGATACGCAGTATTTT. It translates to CASYRDRVGDTQYF. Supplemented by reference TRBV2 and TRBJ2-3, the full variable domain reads EPEVTQTPSHQVTQMGQEVILRCVPISNHLYFYWYRQILGQKVEFLVSFYNNEISEKSEIFDDQFSVERPDGSNFTLKIRSTKLEDSAMYFCASYRDRVGDTQYFGPGTRLTVL.

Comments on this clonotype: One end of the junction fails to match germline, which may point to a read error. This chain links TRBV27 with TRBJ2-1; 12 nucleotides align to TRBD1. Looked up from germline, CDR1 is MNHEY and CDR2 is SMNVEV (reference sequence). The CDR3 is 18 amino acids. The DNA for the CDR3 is TGTGCCAGCAGTATATCTAAGTTTGCGGGACAGGGGGCGAATGAGCAGTTCTTC. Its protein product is CASSISKFAGQGANEQFF.

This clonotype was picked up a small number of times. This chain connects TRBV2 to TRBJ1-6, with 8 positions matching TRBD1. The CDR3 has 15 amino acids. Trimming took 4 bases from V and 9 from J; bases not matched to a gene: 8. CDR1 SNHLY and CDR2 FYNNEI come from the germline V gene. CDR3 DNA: TGTGCCAGCAGTGCGGAGCGGACAGGGCCTTCACCCCTCCACTTT. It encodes CASSAERTGPSPLHF.

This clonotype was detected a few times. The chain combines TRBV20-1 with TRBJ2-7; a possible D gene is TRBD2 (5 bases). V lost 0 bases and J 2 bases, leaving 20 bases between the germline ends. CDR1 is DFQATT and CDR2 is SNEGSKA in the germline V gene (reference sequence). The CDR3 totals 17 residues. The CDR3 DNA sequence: TGCAGTGCTAGAGATGGGTTGATGAGTAGGAGGCCCTACGAGCAGTACTTC. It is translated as CSARDGLMSRRPYEQYF.

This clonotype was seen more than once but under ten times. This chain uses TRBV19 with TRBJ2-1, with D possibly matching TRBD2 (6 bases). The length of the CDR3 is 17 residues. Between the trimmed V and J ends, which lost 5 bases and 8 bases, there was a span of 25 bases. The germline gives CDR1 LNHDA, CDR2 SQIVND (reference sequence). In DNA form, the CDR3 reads TGTGCCAGTAGTCGGATGGTCGGGCTGGCAGCTAGCGATGAGCAGTTCTTC. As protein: CASSRMVGLAASDEQFF.

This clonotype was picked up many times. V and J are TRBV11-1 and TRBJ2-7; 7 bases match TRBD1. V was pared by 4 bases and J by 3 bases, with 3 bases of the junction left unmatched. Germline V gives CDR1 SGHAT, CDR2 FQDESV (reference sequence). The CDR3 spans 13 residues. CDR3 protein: CASSSRDSYEQYF. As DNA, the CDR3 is TGTGCCAGCAGCTCAAGGGACAGCTACGAGCAGTACTTC.

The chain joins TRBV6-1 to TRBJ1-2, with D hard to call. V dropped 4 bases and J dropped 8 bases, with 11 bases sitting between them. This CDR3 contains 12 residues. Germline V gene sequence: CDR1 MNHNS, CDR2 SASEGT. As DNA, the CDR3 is TGTGCCAGCAGTGGGCCGAGTAGCGGCTACACCTTC. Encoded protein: CASSGPSSGYTF.

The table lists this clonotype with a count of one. CDR3 DNA sequence: TGCAGTGCTAGTGGTAGGGTGGGGGGCGGCAATGAGCAGTTCTTC. Its protein product is CSASGRVGGGNEQFF. J is TRBJ2-1 and V is TRBV20-1; D might be TRBD1 or TRBD2, each matching 6 bases. This CDR3 contains 15 residues. Germline V gene lookup returns CDR1 DFQATT and CDR2 SNEGSKA (reference sequence). The ends were cut back, 3 bases at V and 6 bases at J, with 18 bases in the middle.

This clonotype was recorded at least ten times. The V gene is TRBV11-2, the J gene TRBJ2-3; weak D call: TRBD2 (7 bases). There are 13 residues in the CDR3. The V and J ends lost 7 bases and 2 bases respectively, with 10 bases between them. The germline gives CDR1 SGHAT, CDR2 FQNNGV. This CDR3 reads CASKGGHTDTQYF. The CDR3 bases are TGTGCCAGCAAGGGGGGGCACACAGATACGCAGTATTTT.

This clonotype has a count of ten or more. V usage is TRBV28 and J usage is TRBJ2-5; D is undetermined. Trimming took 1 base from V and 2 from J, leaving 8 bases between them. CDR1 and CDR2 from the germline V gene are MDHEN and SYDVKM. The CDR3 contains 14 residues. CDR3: CASSLYRNQETQYF. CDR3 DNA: TGTGCCAGCAGTTTATACAGAAATCAAGAGACCCAGTACTTC. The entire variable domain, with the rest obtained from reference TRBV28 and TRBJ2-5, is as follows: DVKVTQSSRYLVKRTGEKVFLECVQDMDHENMFWYRQDPGLGLRLIYFSYDVKMKEKGDIPEGYSVSREKKERFSLILESASTNQTSMYLCASSLYRNQETQYFGPGTRLLVL.